Following are 22 T cell receptor beta chains from one sample sequenced in a study of T-cell reconstitution after alpha-beta-depleted transplantation in children. A library of TCRbeta sequences, prepared with unique molecular identifiers, was generated. TCRdb re-derived calls from the PCR reads in MiXCR, one entry per CDR3 protein. The table has about 50,000 distinct CDR3 sequences, under 6% seen once. The input for sequencing was PBMCs, mostly from graft donor cells, taken 60 days after TCRalphabeta/CD19-depleted stem cell transplant. The receptor set was obtained from a female patient aged 2 to 10 who had a stem cell transplant for aplastic anemia, so the T cells may come from the graft donor.

This clonotype has a count of ten or more. The chain uses TRBV25-1 and TRBJ2-1; D might be TRBD1 (5 bases). The germline gives CDR1 MGHDK, CDR2 SYGVNS. Trimming stripped 3 bases from V and 5 bases from J, with 8 bases between. The CDR3 covers 13 residues. CDR3 bases: TGTGCCAGCAGTGAGAAGGACAACAATGAGCAGTTCTTC. Translation: CASSEKDNNEQFF.

The rearrangement joins TRBV7-9 to TRBJ1-5, with D unclear. V lost 4 bases and J lost 2, with 9 bases in between. This CDR3 comprises 14 residues. CDR1 and CDR2 (germline): SEHNR, FQNEAQ (reference sequence). The CDR3 DNA sequence: TGTGCCAGCAGCTCAACGCAGGGCAATCAGCCCCAGCATTTT. It specifies CASSSTQGNQPQHF.

This clonotype was observed at least ten times. The gene calls are TRBV5-1 and TRBJ2-3, with D perhaps matching TRBD1 (6 bases). Trimming pared 4 bases from V and 2 bases from J, leaving 11 bases between. The CDR3 totals 14 residues. Germline V gene lookup returns CDR1 SGHRS and CDR2 YFSETQ. CDR3 region: CASSHGQTTDTQYF. The CDR3 nucleotides read TGCGCCAGCAGCCATGGACAGACCACAGATACGCAGTATTTT.

In this sample, this clonotype turned up many times. The chain joins TRBV7-2 to TRBJ2-3; possible D gene TRBD1, 6 bases. Trimming took 0 bases from V and 6 from J, leaving 13 bases between them. This CDR3 contains 15 residues. CDR1 is SGHTA and CDR2 is FQGNSA in the germline V gene. The CDR3 DNA follows: TGTGCCAGCAGCTTAGCGGGGGCCCCCGCGGATACGCAGTATTTT. Amino acids: CASSLAGAPADTQYF. Drawing the rest from reference TRBV7-2 and TRBJ2-3, the complete variable domain is GAGVSQSPSNKVTEKGKDVELRCDPISGHTALYWYRQSLGQGLEFLIYFQGNSAPDKSGLPSDRFSAERTGGSVSTLTIQRTQQEDSAVYLCASSLAGAPADTQYFGPGTRLTVL.

The V call is TRBV28, the J call TRBJ2-3; 8 bases are a match to TRBD1. Trimming cost V 3 bases and J 6 bases; bases outside gene matches: 8. CDR3 length equals 15 residues. Germline CDR1 and CDR2: MDHEN and SYDVKM. As DNA, the CDR3 is TGTGCCAGCAGTTTCCTCGGACAGGGCGAGGATACGCAGTATTTT. Encoded protein: CASSFLGQGEDTQYF.

The chain joins TRBV7-9 to TRBJ1-4; tentative D call: TRBD1 (6 bases). This CDR3 is 15 amino acids long. Trimming took 0 bases from V and 12 from J, leaving 17 bases between them. Per the germline V gene, CDR1 is SEHNR and CDR2 is FQNEAQ (reference sequence). The DNA for the CDR3 is TGTGCCAGCAGCTTAGCCTCCGGTCGGGGGGCAGAACTGTTTTTT. It is translated as CASSLASGRGAELFF.

This clonotype was seen at least ten times. This sequence joins TRBV20-1 and TRBJ2-1; TRBD2 matches at 8 bases. In germline, CDR1 is DFQATT, CDR2 SNEGSKA (reference sequence). The CDR3 runs 12 residues. After removal of 3 bases from V and 7 bases from J, the junction contained 2 bases not matched to a gene. The CDR3 reads CSASTSGNEQFF. CDR3 sequence (DNA): TGCAGTGCTAGTACTAGCGGAAATGAGCAGTTCTTC.

This clonotype has a count of ten or more. This chain joins TRBV20-1 and TRBJ1-1, with TRBD1 matching 11 bases. CDR1 and CDR2 from the germline V gene are DFQATT and SNEGSKA (reference sequence). The CDR3 is made up of 13 amino acids. Trimming cost V 6 bases and J 5 bases; bases outside gene matches: 5. The CDR3 loop is CSARTGGLTEAFF. In DNA, the CDR3 is TGCAGTGCCCGGACAGGGGGCCTGACTGAAGCTTTCTTT.

The chain has TRBV30 and TRBJ2-3, with D tentatively TRBD2 (6 bases). CDR1 and CDR2 (germline): GTSNPN, SVGIG (reference sequence). The CDR3 totals 16 residues. V lost 2 bases and J lost 1, with 16 bases in between. The CDR3 loop reads CAWSWQSREGTDTQYF. Written as DNA, the CDR3 is TGTGCCTGGAGTTGGCAGTCCAGGGAGGGCACAGATACGCAGTATTTT. The whole variable domain, filled in from reference TRBV30 and TRBJ2-3, reads SQTIHQWPATLVQPVGSPLSLECTVEGTSNPNLYWYRQAAGRGLQLLFYSVGIGQISSEVPQNLSASRPQDRQFILSSKKLLLSDSGFYLCAWSWQSREGTDTQYFGPGTRLTVL.

This clonotype appeared many times. The CDR3 sequence: CASSLQYNSPLHF. In DNA form, the CDR3 reads TGTGCCAGCAGTTTACAATATAATTCACCCCTCCACTTT. V and J are TRBV28 and TRBJ1-6; D remains unclear. The ends were cut back, 2 bases at V and 4 bases at J, with 3 bases in the middle. The CDR3 spans 13 residues. Germline V gene data show CDR1 as MDHEN and CDR2 as SYDVKM.

This clonotype was seen ten or more times. The CDR3 bases are TGCGCCAGCAGCTCGCAGGACGGGAGCTCCTACGAGCAGTACTTC. It translates to CASSSQDGSSYEQYF. V usage is TRBV5-1 and J usage is TRBJ2-7, with D maybe TRBD2 (6 bases). Per germline, CDR1 SGHRS and CDR2 YFSETQ. Trimming left V 3 bases short and J 0 bases short, with 13 bases between. CDR3 length: 15 amino acids.

This clonotype occurred many times. This chain connects TRBV28 to TRBJ1-2, with a possible D match to TRBD1 (5 bases). Trimming took 3 bases from V and 4 from J, leaving 9 bases between them. CDR3 length: 13 residues. Germline V CDR1 and CDR2: MDHEN, SYDVKM. The CDR3 loop reads CASSLQGFYGYTF. In DNA form, the CDR3 reads TGTGCCAGCAGTTTGCAGGGCTTCTATGGCTACACCTTC.

This clonotype was found many times. This chain uses TRBV2 with TRBJ2-1; 11 positions agree with TRBD2. V lost 6 bases and J lost 12; bases outside the gene matches: 7. CDR1 is SNHLY, CDR2 FYNNEI, per germline. The CDR3 contains 13 residues. DNA of the CDR3: TGTGCCAGCAGAGTTAGCGGGGGGGCGTGGCAGTTCTTC. Translating it yields CASRVSGGAWQFF.

This rearrangement joins TRBV20-1 to TRBJ2-1, with D perhaps assigned TRBD1 or TRBD2 (5 bases each). Germline-derived CDR1 and CDR2 are DFQATT and SNEGSKA (reference sequence). The CDR3 is 13 amino acids. The ends were cut back, 5 bases at V and 3 bases at J, with 11 bases in the middle. The CDR3 bases are TGCAGTGCTCGGCAGGGAGTCTACAATGAGCAGTTCTTC. Protein: CSARQGVYNEQFF.

In its sample, this clonotype was seen many times. This chain joins TRBV20-1 and TRBJ2-2; the D is unclear. This CDR3 comprises 16 residues. Deletions cut 3 bases from V and 4 bases from J, with 18 bases between. Germline V CDR1 and CDR2: DFQATT, SNEGSKA (reference sequence). The CDR3 DNA is TGCAGTGCTAGTCGGCGTACCCGTATTTCCACCGGGGAGCTGTTTTTT. This encodes CSASRRTRISTGELFF.

As concerns this clonotype: The conserved phenylalanine or tryptophan normally closing the CDR3 is absent here, so this likely arose from a read error. The chain carries TRBV6-5 and TRBJ2-1; 9 bases match TRBD2. Germline CDR1 is MNHEY and CDR2 is SVGAGI. The CDR3 loop spans 19 amino acids. Trimming at V came to 6 bases and at J to 9 bases, leaving 24 bases not matched to a gene. The CDR3 is CASSPYEVAGVAPPFEQFS. CDR3 bases: TGTGCCAGCAGCCCCTACGAGGTAGCGGGAGTTGCCCCCCCCTTTGAGCAGTTCTCC.

The rearrangement uses TRBV2 and TRBJ2-7, with 8 bases that match TRBD1. The J segment lost 4 bases and the V segment lost 4 bases, leaving 9 bases of the junction unmatched. The CDR3 sequence is 15 residues long. Germline V gene sequence: CDR1 SNHLY, CDR2 FYNNEI. The CDR3 nucleotides read TGTGCCAGCAGTGGGACTACCGGGACAGGTTACGAGCAGTACTTC. Amino acid sequence: CASSGTTGTGYEQYF.

This clonotype came up many times. The chain is built from TRBV6-2 or TRBV6-3 and TRBJ2-6; D is unclear. The CDR3 is 13 amino acids. V was pared by 8 bases and J by 4 bases, with 9 bases between. CDR1 MNHEY and CDR2 SVGEGT come from the germline V gene. CDR3 in DNA: TGTGCCAGCCACCTGCGCGGGGCCAACGTCCTGACTTTC. Protein product: CASHLRGANVLTF.

V usage is TRBV28 and J usage is TRBJ1-5; possibly TRBD1 for D (6 bases). With 4 bases removed from V and 3 bases from J, the gap between germline ends came to 10 bases. CDR3 length: 14 amino acids. Germline assignment: CDR1 MDHEN and CDR2 SYDVKM. The CDR3 DNA is TGTGCCAGCAGTTCTTCAGGGGACAATCAGCCCCAGCATTTT. Translation: CASSSSGDNQPQHF.

The chain combines TRBV7-8 with TRBJ1-3; tentatively, D is TRBD1 (5 bases). Per germline, CDR1 SGHVS and CDR2 FQNEAQ. CDR3 length: 16 amino acids. Trimming stripped 1 base from V and 0 bases from J, with 10 bases between. The CDR3 spells CASSLDQGLSGNTIYF. The CDR3, as DNA: TGTGCCAGCAGCTTAGACCAGGGCCTCTCTGGAAACACCATATATTTT.

This clonotype was seen only a few times. The CDR3 nucleotides read TGTGCCAGCAGTCCGGGGGGGGGAGGGCTTACGCAGTATTTT. This sequence encodes CASSPGGGGLTQYF. The chain combines TRBV7-8 with TRBJ2-3; 8 nucleotides match TRBD2. The CDR3 extends over 14 amino acids. V shed 6 bases and J 8 bases; nucleotides not matched to a gene: 10. Germline V gene lookup returns CDR1 SGHVS and CDR2 FQNEAQ.

In its sample, this clonotype was seen many times. The J gene is TRBJ2-1, the V gene TRBV20-1; D is possibly TRBD2 (6 bases). V lost 6 bases, J lost 3 bases, and 21 bases lay in between. Germline V CDR1 and CDR2: DFQATT, SNEGSKA (reference sequence). The CDR3 spans 16 residues. The CDR3 loop is CSADPSGTDYYNEQFF. CDR3 DNA sequence: TGCAGTGCCGATCCTTCCGGGACGGACTACTACAATGAGCAGTTCTTC.